This T cell receptor beta chain was documented in a study of CD8+ T cells in alopecia areata. Background on the study: At a dose of 5 to 10 mg twice daily, oral tofacitinib was given to treated patients.

With respect to this clone: Its matching antigen is unknown.

Trimming cost V 2 bases and J 0 bases, with 6 bases left between them. Germline CDR1 SNHLY, CDR2 FYNNEI. This CDR3 has 14 amino acids. Extracted RNA was reverse transcribed, and the resulting cDNA served as sequencing template. TCRdb's copy holds only in-frame clones and misses some; the assay was immunoSEQ multiplex PCR. The sample comprises 45,000 to 70,000 clones, around 96% of which are singletons, and under 30% rests with the top ten. Study conclusions and caveats: Affected lesional scalp, above all in alopecia totalis/universalis, was more clonal than normal scalp.

The sequence was obtained from a human donor with alopecia areata. Sequencing used CD8+ T cells sorted from blood, obtained at week 0. The gene calls are TRBV2 and TRBJ2-3; D remains ambiguous. The CDR3 nucleotides read TGTGCCAGCAGTGAATGGGTTAGCACAGATACGCAGTATTTT. Amino acid sequence: CASSEWVSTDTQYF.